This entry lists 32 T cell receptor beta chains sequenced from one sample in a study of T cells in localized non-small cell lung cancer (TCRdb year 2020). Libraries were constructed by the immunoSEQ multiplex PCR assay. TCRdb re-hosts the immuneACCESS table, in-frame sequences only. Its copies lack some clones; in the studies checked, an unresolved V gene accounts for under half of them, and the cause for the rest is not known. A total of approximately 140,000 clones appear in this sample, roughly nine tenths of them only once. The ten largest account for around 1.7% of the sample. The input for sequencing was peripheral blood, taken before any cancer treatment. The source of these receptors is a female donor older than 55 with stage I lung adenocarcinoma.

This chain joins TRBV6-6 and TRBJ2-7; tentative D call: TRBD1 (6 bases). CDR3 length: 14 amino acids. The germline V and J ends were trimmed by 6 bases and 3 bases, with 15 bases remaining between them. The germline V gene encodes CDR1 MNHNY and CDR2 SVGAGI (reference sequence). This CDR3 is CASRSPGHSYEQYF. CDR3 DNA: TGTGCCAGCAGATCCCCGGGACATAGCTACGAGCAGTACTTC.

This chain connects TRBV9 to TRBJ2-1; the D gene is possibly TRBD1 (6 bases). Germline values: CDR1 SGDLS, CDR2 YYNGEE. Trimming left V 3 bases short and J 10 bases short, with 23 bases between. The CDR3 consists of 16 residues. The CDR3 DNA follows: TGTGCCAGCAGCGCCGCCGGGACAATGTCTACAGTCGAGCAGTTCTTC. Encoded protein: CASSAAGTMSTVEQFF.

This chain links TRBV5-6 with TRBJ1-5, with D perhaps matching TRBD1 (5 bases). Trimming took 5 bases from V and 4 from J, leaving 13 bases between them. This CDR3 region has 14 residues. Looked up from germline, CDR1 is SGHDT and CDR2 is YYEEEE. In nucleotides, the CDR3 is TGTGCCAGCAGTGCATGGGGGGGAAATCAGCCCCAGCATTTT. Amino acids: CASSAWGGNQPQHF.

On this clone: The sample holds other DNA sequences that translate to the same CDR3. V gene TRBV11-2 combines with J gene TRBJ2-7; D gene uncertain. The germline CDR1 and CDR2 sequences are SGHAT and FQNNGV. Trimming cost V 6 bases and J 2 bases, with 8 bases left between them. The CDR3 has 12 residues. Here the CDR3 reads CASSPGPYEQYF. As DNA, the CDR3 is TGTGCCAGCAGTCCTGGACCCTACGAGCAGTACTTC.

The sample holds a few counts of this clone. This rearrangement joins TRBV4-1 to TRBJ1-5, with TRBD1 matching over 7 bases. Germline V gene lookup returns CDR1 MGHRA and CDR2 YSYEKL. V lost 4 bases and J lost 6; bases outside the gene matches: 9. There are 15 residues in the CDR3. The DNA of the CDR3 is TGCGCCAGCAGCCGACAACCCGACAGGGCTCAGCCCCAGCATTTT. Its translation is CASSRQPDRAQPQHF.

The rearrangement links TRBV6-6 to TRBJ2-3; weak D call: TRBD1 (6 bases). CDR3 length: 15 residues. V shed 6 bases and J shed 0 bases, with 13 bases lying between them. Germline CDR1 reads MNHNY; CDR2 reads SVGAGI (reference sequence). CDR3 residues: CASSLTGSSTDTQYF. Here the CDR3 DNA reads TGTGCCAGCAGCCTGACAGGTTCTAGCACAGATACGCAGTATTTT.

V usage is TRBV7-3 and J usage is TRBJ1-1; 8 nucleotides match TRBD1. From germline, CDR1 is SGHTA and CDR2 FQGTGA. The CDR3 runs to 15 residues. Germline trimming cut 5 bases from V and 2 bases from J; bases unmatched to any gene: 7. The DNA of the CDR3 is TGTGCCAGCAGCCTGCTCGGGACAGGCAACACTGAAGCTTTCTTT. This codes for CASSLLGTGNTEAFF.

The rearrangement uses TRBV5-6 and TRBJ1-2; D uncertain. The V and J ends lost 5 bases and 4 bases respectively, with 21 bases between them. Germline V lookup: CDR1 SGHDT, CDR2 YYEEEE. This CDR3 region has 16 residues. The CDR3 bases are TGTGCCAGCAGTCATTTCCGGGAATTCAATGTCTATGGCTACACCTTC. The encoded protein is CASSHFREFNVYGYTF.

The chain has TRBV15 and TRBJ2-6; D not resolved. Germline V gene sequence: CDR1 LNHNV, CDR2 YYDKDF (reference sequence). V dropped 3 bases and J dropped 0 bases, with 18 bases sitting between them. The CDR3 loop spans 19 amino acids. Here the CDR3 DNA reads TGTGCCACCAGCAGTGAGTGGAACTATAAAAACTCTGGGGCCAACGTCCTGACTTTC. Amino acid sequence: CATSSEWNYKNSGANVLTF.

The table lists this clone with a count of one. V is TRBV5-1 and J is TRBJ2-7; D is unresolved. Germline loops: CDR1 SGHRS, CDR2 YFSETQ. This CDR3 is built from 15 residues. V lost 8 bases and J lost 3, with 21 bases in between. CDR3 bases: TGCGCCAGTCCTCCCGACGGAGAATGTAGCTACGAGCAGTACTTC. Translation gives CASPPDGECSYEQYF.

The CDR3 loop is CATSARETLSYEQYF. DNA for the CDR3: TGTGCCACCAGCGCCCGAGAGACCCTCTCCTACGAGCAGTACTTC. The rearrangement links TRBV15 to TRBJ2-7; D not certain. Germline CDR1 and CDR2: LNHNV and YYDKDF (reference sequence). V lost 5 bases and J lost 0, with 14 bases in between. The CDR3 sequence is 15 residues long.

The count of this clone is one. A read error is possible here, since a much larger clone lies one base away. The gene calls are TRBV6-4 and TRBJ2-2; D call uncertain. This CDR3 region has 14 residues. Per the germline V gene, CDR1 is MRHNA and CDR2 is SNTAGT. The CDR3 protein is CVSSDSESVGELFF. CDR3 DNA: TGTGTCAGCAGTGACTCGGAGAGTGTCGGGGAGCTGTTTTTT.

The chain combines TRBV5-4 with TRBJ1-4, with D possibly being TRBD1 (6 bases). Trimming removed 3 bases from V and 7 bases from J, with 16 bases in between. The V gene's germline CDR1 is SGHNT and CDR2 YYREEE (reference sequence). The CDR3 length is 15 residues. CDR3 DNA sequence: TGTGCCAGCAGCTCAGCACAGGGAAGGTCTGAAAAACTGTTTTTT. The encoded protein is CASSSAQGRSEKLFF.

J is TRBJ2-7 and V is TRBV5-1; D is ambiguous. Per the germline V gene, CDR1 is SGHRS and CDR2 is YFSETQ. The CDR3 extends over 16 amino acids. The V end lost 0 bases, the J end lost 0 bases, and 13 bases lay between the germline ends. The CDR3 nucleotides read TGCGCCAGCAGCTTGGCCCCCTCCCAGAGCTCCTACGAGCAGTACTTC. Its protein is CASSLAPSQSSYEQYF.

Points on this clone: No conserved phenylalanine or tryptophan ends this CDR3, so it is likely a read error. The DNA is left out, because the CDR3 cannot be placed on it with certainty; the CDR3 is given as TCRdb lists it. This chain links TRBV6-6 with TRBJ2-4; the listed D gene, TRBD2, was not tested against the DNA. Inclusive of both ends, the CDR3 amounts to 12 amino acids. CDR1 and CDR2 (germline): MNHNY, SVGAGI (reference sequence). This chain's CDR3 is CASSSPTGGALL.

J is TRBJ1-4 and V is TRBV25-1, with a tentative D call TRBD1 (5 bases). V was pared by 7 bases and J by 0 bases, with 18 bases between. Germline-derived CDR1 and CDR2 are MGHDK and SYGVNS. The CDR3 spans 17 residues. The chain's CDR3 is CASILREGLATNEKLFF. CDR3 nucleotides: TGTGCCAGCATCCTCCGCGAGGGGCTGGCAACTAATGAAAAACTGTTTTTT.

The chain couples TRBV29-1 to TRBJ1-1; D may be TRBD1 (5 bases). The germline V and J ends were trimmed by 4 bases and 0 bases, with 9 bases remaining between them. Germline V lookup: CDR1 SQVTM, CDR2 ANQGSEA. The CDR3 length is 13 residues. For the CDR3, the DNA is TGCAGCGTTGGCAGGGATGTGAACACTGAAGCTTTCTTT. Its protein product is CSVGRDVNTEAFF.

This rearrangement joins TRBV5-1 to TRBJ2-1, with 12 bases aligning to TRBD1. This CDR3 spans 15 amino acids. CDR1 and CDR2 (germline): SGHRS, YFSETQ. V dropped 3 bases and J dropped 7; count of bases not matched to a gene: 5. The CDR3 sequence is CASSSRDRGPNEQFF. The CDR3 DNA follows: TGCGCCAGCAGCTCCCGGGACAGGGGGCCGAATGAGCAGTTCTTC. The whole variable domain, filled in from reference TRBV5-1 and TRBJ2-1, reads KAGVTQTPRYLIKTRGQQVTLSCSPISGHRSVSWYQQTPGQGLQFLFEYFSETQRNKGNFPGRFSGRQFSNSRSEMNVSTLELGDSALYLCASSSRDRGPNEQFFGPGTRLTVL.

The genes are TRBV9 and TRBJ1-1, with TRBD1 matching 7 bases. Germline loops: CDR1 SGDLS, CDR2 YYNGEE. CDR3 length: 15 amino acids. The junction had 6 bases not matched to a gene; V was cut back by 3 bases and J by 1 base. The CDR3 here is CASSGYDRENTEAFF. In DNA form, the CDR3 reads TGTGCCAGCAGCGGATACGACAGGGAGAACACTGAAGCTTTCTTT.

The chain has TRBV5-1 and TRBJ1-3; D is unresolved. From germline, CDR1 is SGHRS and CDR2 YFSETQ. The CDR3 consists of 15 residues. The V gene lost 0 bases and the J gene lost 3 bases, with 10 bases spanning the gap. CDR3 nucleotide sequence: TGCGCCAGCAGCTTGGCGGGCGCGCGTGGAAACACCATATATTTT. As protein: CASSLAGARGNTIYF. The full variable domain, its missing parts supplied by reference TRBV5-1 and TRBJ1-3, is KAGVTQTPRYLIKTRGQQVTLSCSPISGHRSVSWYQQTPGQGLQFLFEYFSETQRNKGNFPGRFSGRQFSNSRSEMNVSTLELGDSALYLCASSLAGARGNTIYFGEGSWLTVV.

This chain uses TRBV28 with TRBJ1-5; a possible D gene is TRBD1 (6 bases). CDR1 is MDHEN, CDR2 SYDVKM, per germline. V lost 7 bases and J 6 bases, leaving 25 bases between the germline ends. This CDR3 is built from 17 residues. The CDR3 loop is CASTKPNAPGGTQPQHF. The CDR3 DNA reads as TGTGCCAGCACCAAACCCAACGCCCCCGGGGGCACTCAGCCCCAGCATTTT.

The chain joins TRBV28 to TRBJ2-1; TRBD2 matches at 8 bases. CDR1 is MDHEN, CDR2 SYDVKM, per germline. V gave up 2 bases and J gave up 6 bases; unmatched junction bases: 12. This CDR3 contains 17 residues. Written as DNA, the CDR3 is TGTGCCAGCAGTTTACCTATTGGAGCGGGAGCTGGCAATGAGCAGTTCTTC. Translated: CASSLPIGAGAGNEQFF.

The chain employs TRBV27 and TRBJ2-7, with D uncertain. Trimming took 2 bases from V and 3 from J, leaving 8 bases between them. The germline gives CDR1 MNHEY, CDR2 SMNVEV (reference sequence). This CDR3 is built from 13 residues. CDR3 sequence: CASSLKQYYEQYF. Written as DNA, the CDR3 is TGTGCCAGCAGTTTAAAACAGTACTACGAGCAGTACTTC.

CDR3: CAISDLNEQFF. The CDR3 coding sequence is TGTGCCATCAGTGATCTCAATGAGCAGTTCTTC. The chain employs TRBV10-3 and TRBJ2-1; D gene uncertain. Germline V gene data show CDR1 as ENHRY and CDR2 as SYGVKD. CDR3 length: 11 amino acids. V lost 3 bases and J lost 6, with 3 bases in between.

J is TRBJ2-1 and V is TRBV27, with TRBD2 matching 10 bases. Germline V CDR1 and CDR2: MNHEY, SMNVEV (reference sequence). The CDR3 has 18 amino acids. Trimming took 2 bases from V and 10 from J; bases not matched to a gene: 17. CDR3 nucleotides: TGTGCCAGCAGTTTACTCCACCCCGGACTAGCGGAAGGGGGGGAGCAGTTCTTC. Protein product: CASSLLHPGLAEGGEQFF.

The chain is built from TRBV5-4 and TRBJ1-2; TRBD1 matches at 7 bases. With 0 bases clipped from V and 4 bases from J, the junction kept 3 bases outside the gene matches. Germline CDR1 SGHNT, CDR2 YYREEE (reference sequence). The CDR3 covers 14 residues. In nucleotides, the CDR3 is TGTGCCAGCAGCTTGGAGGGGGCGAGCTATGGCTACACCTTC. Translating gives CASSLEGASYGYTF.

The V gene is TRBV28, the J gene TRBJ1-2, with 7 bases lining up with TRBD1. Germline assignment: CDR1 MDHEN and CDR2 SYDVKM. The CDR3 has 15 residues. Losses at the gene ends were 4 bases for V and 7 bases for J; bases not matched to a gene: 12. The CDR3, as DNA: TGTGCCAGCAGTTCCTATACAGGGGTTCGGGGTGGCTACACCTTC. This sequence encodes CASSSYTGVRGGYTF.

A remark on this clone: This sample also contains other DNA sequences that code for the same CDR3. The CDR3 reads CASSPLRETQYF. The CDR3 region has the DNA TGTGCCAGCTCGCCCCTAAGGGAGACCCAGTACTTC. This chain connects TRBV18 to TRBJ2-5; no clear D gene. This CDR3 has 12 residues. V shed 6 bases and J shed 5 bases, with 10 bases lying between them. The germline CDR1 and CDR2 sequences are KGHSH and LQKENI.

This chain joins TRBV2 and TRBJ1-2; D is undetermined. Germline CDR1 SNHLY, CDR2 FYNNEI. The CDR3 contains 12 residues. The V gene lost 3 bases and the J gene lost 5 bases, with 7 bases spanning the gap. The CDR3 bases are TGTGCCAGCAGTGACCCCGGGTATGGCTACACCTTC. Translating gives CASSDPGYGYTF.

The V call is TRBV18, the J call TRBJ2-2; possible D gene TRBD1, 5 bases. Looked up from germline, CDR1 is KGHSH and CDR2 is LQKENI. The CDR3 loop spans 13 amino acids. Trimming pared 8 bases from V and 7 bases from J, leaving 14 bases between. The CDR3 DNA reads TGTGCCAGCCGACCACAGGAAGACGGGGAGCTGTTTTTT. Translation gives CASRPQEDGELFF.

This clone was observed a single time. Other DNA sequences in this sample translate to the same CDR3. V gene TRBV5-1 combines with J gene TRBJ1-2; D is uncertain. Germline CDR1 is SGHRS and CDR2 is YFSETQ. The CDR3 is 13 residues long. The V gene lost 0 bases and the J gene lost 4 bases, with 7 bases spanning the gap. CDR3 coding DNA: TGCGCCAGCAGCTTGGGTGGTAGCTATGGCTACACCTTC. The encoded protein is CASSLGGSYGYTF.

V usage is TRBV9 and J usage is TRBJ2-1; no clear D. V lost 0 bases and J lost 10, with 14 bases in between. The CDR3 loop spans 14 amino acids. Germline CDR1 and CDR2: SGDLS and YYNGEE. The CDR3 DNA sequence: TGTGCCAGCAGCGTAGCTGGAAGTTCGCAGGAGCAGTTCTTC. Its protein product is CASSVAGSSQEQFF.